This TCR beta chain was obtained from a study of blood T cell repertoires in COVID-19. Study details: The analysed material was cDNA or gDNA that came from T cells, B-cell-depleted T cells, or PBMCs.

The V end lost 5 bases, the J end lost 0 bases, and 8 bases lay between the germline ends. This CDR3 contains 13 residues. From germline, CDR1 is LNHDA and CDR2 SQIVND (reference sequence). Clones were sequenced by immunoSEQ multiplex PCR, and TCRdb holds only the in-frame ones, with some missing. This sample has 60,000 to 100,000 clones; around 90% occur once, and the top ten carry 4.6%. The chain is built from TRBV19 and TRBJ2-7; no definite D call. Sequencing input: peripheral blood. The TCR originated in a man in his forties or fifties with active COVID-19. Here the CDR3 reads CASSSLSSYEQYF. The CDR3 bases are TGTGCCAGTAGTTCCCTCAGCTCCTACGAGCAGTACTTC.